The 20 T cell receptor beta chains below come from one sample, sequenced in a study of T cell responses to AZD1222 COVID-19 vaccine. The table came from immunoSEQ multiplex PCR; TCRdb's copy has only in-frame clones and leaves some out. Found here are 100,000 to 150,000 clones, around 84% of them singletons; the top ten hold roughly 12%. The sample here was peripheral blood, taken on day 0 of AZD1222 vaccination. Receptors originate from an adult in good health.

J is TRBJ2-2 and V is TRBV10-3; possibly TRBD1 for D (6 bases). Trimming pared 10 bases from V and 1 base from J, leaving 7 bases between. This CDR3 is built from 12 residues. Germline CDR1 is ENHRY and CDR2 is SYGVKD. The CDR3 DNA reads TGTGCCACGACAGGGAACACCGGGGAGCTGTTTTTT. As protein: CATTGNTGELFF.

The table lists this clone with a few counts. The J gene is TRBJ2-2, the V gene TRBV3-1 (or the pseudogene TRBV3-2); D gene ambiguous. Germline CDR1 LGHDT, CDR2 YNNKEL (reference sequence). V was shortened by 4 bases and J by 1 base, with 13 bases between the two germline ends. The length of the CDR3 is 16 residues. CDR3 sequence reads: CASSPPPAMNTGELFF. For the CDR3, the DNA is TGTGCCAGCAGCCCACCCCCAGCGATGAACACCGGGGAGCTGTTTTTT.

The J gene is TRBJ2-3, the V gene TRBV27, with 9 bases fitting TRBD2. This CDR3 is 16 amino acids long. Germline V CDR1 and CDR2: MNHEY, SMNVEV (reference sequence). The V segment lost 3 bases and the J segment 5 bases; nucleotides outside the gene matches: 9. CDR3 sequence: CASSFRPSGKIDTQYF. The CDR3 DNA reads as TGTGCCAGCAGTTTTCGGCCTAGCGGGAAAATAGATACGCAGTATTTT.

V gene TRBV18 combines with J gene TRBJ1-5, with 7 bases lining up with TRBD1. The CDR3 is 15 amino acids. Germline assignment: CDR1 KGHSH and CDR2 LQKENI. J was trimmed by 0 bases and V by 3 bases; bases with no gene match: 2. CDR3 sequence: CASSPGQDSNQPQHF. The DNA of the CDR3 is TGTGCCAGCTCACCCGGACAGGATAGCAATCAGCCCCAGCATTTT.

The chain links TRBV7-9 to TRBJ1-3; D is undetermined. Trimming stripped 11 bases from V and 0 bases from J, with 11 bases between. Germline CDR1 reads SEHNR; CDR2 reads FQNEAQ (reference sequence). This CDR3 is 13 amino acids long. The CDR3 protein is CAWPRSSGNTIYF. The CDR3 DNA reads TGTGCCTGGCCGAGGTCCTCTGGAAACACCATATATTTT.

The rearrangement links TRBV10-2 to TRBJ1-1, with D possibly being TRBD1 (6 bases). CDR1 is WSHSY and CDR2 is SAAADI in the germline V gene. The V gene lost 6 bases and the J gene lost 4 bases, with 12 bases spanning the gap. The CDR3 length is 13 residues. CDR3 region: CASRQQGGTEAFF. CDR3 coding DNA: TGCGCCAGCAGGCAACAGGGAGGCACTGAAGCTTTCTTT.

This rearrangement joins TRBV29-1 to TRBJ1-2; 7 nucleotides agree with TRBD1. The CDR3 sequence is 11 residues long. V gave up 4 bases and J gave up 8 bases; unmatched junction bases: 4. Germline V gene lookup returns CDR1 SQVTM and CDR2 ANQGSEA. The CDR3 protein is CSVGQGEGYTF. The DNA for the CDR3 is TGCAGCGTTGGACAGGGAGAGGGCTACACCTTC.

The J gene is TRBJ1-2, the V gene TRBV6-2 or TRBV6-3, with a weak D call TRBD1 (6 bases). The CDR3 consists of 14 residues. Trimming cost V 6 bases and J 4 bases, with 15 bases left between them. The V gene's germline CDR1 is MNHEY and CDR2 SVGEGT. CDR3 amino acids: CASSPRGAGYGYTF. The CDR3 nucleotides read TGTGCCAGCAGCCCTCGGGGGGCCGGCTATGGCTACACCTTC.

The chain joins TRBV6-5 to TRBJ2-2, with 10 bases aligning to TRBD1. CDR1 is MNHEY and CDR2 is SVGAGI in the germline V gene. The CDR3 sequence is 15 residues long. V shed 6 bases and J 5 bases; nucleotides not matched to a gene: 6. In nucleotides, the CDR3 is TGTGCCAGCAGCCTTAGGACAGGGGGGACCGGGGAGCTGTTTTTT. It codes for CASSLRTGGTGELFF.

The CDR3: CASSIGLGAGTQYF. CDR3 bases: TGTGCCAGCAGCATTGGACTAGGGGCAGGGACCCAGTACTTC. The gene calls are TRBV5-6 and TRBJ2-5; TRBD2 agrees at 7 bases. There are 14 residues in the CDR3. The V gene end was trimmed by 4 bases and the J gene end by 7 bases; junction bases not matched to a gene: 10. Germline V gene data show CDR1 as SGHDT and CDR2 as YYEEEE.

The genes are TRBV6-5 and TRBJ2-7; TRBD2 is a possible D gene (5 bases). CDR3 length: 15 amino acids. Germline values: CDR1 MNHEY, CDR2 SVGAGI. V shed 2 bases and J shed 4 bases, with 15 bases lying between them. In DNA, the CDR3 is TGTGCCAGCAGTTACACAGCGGTGGTAAGATACGAGCAGTACTTC. Its translation is CASSYTAVVRYEQYF.

This chain uses TRBV7-3 with TRBJ2-6, with D hard to call. The V gene lost 5 bases and the J gene lost 1 base, with 12 bases spanning the gap. From germline, CDR1 is SGHTA and CDR2 FQGTGA. The CDR3 length is 16 residues. CDR3: CASSLPVGSGANVLTF. CDR3 DNA sequence: TGTGCCAGCAGCCTACCCGTTGGGTCTGGGGCCAACGTCCTGACTTTC. Drawing the rest from reference TRBV7-3 and TRBJ2-6, the complete variable domain is GAGVSQTPSNKVTEKGKYVELRCDPISGHTALYWYRQSLGQGPEFLIYFQGTGAADDSGLPNDRFFAVRPEGSVSTLKIQRTERGDSAVYLCASSLPVGSGANVLTFGAGSRLTVL.

The chain combines TRBV11-3 with TRBJ2-7; D not resolved. Germline V CDR1 and CDR2: SGHNT, YENEEA. The CDR3 sequence is 14 residues long. The germline V and J ends were trimmed by 1 base and 2 bases, with 9 bases remaining between them. Here the CDR3 reads CASSLGMDPYEQYF. The DNA of the CDR3 is TGTGCCAGCAGCTTAGGGATGGACCCCTACGAGCAGTACTTC.

This clone was picked up one time. The CDR3 reads CASSQAERGNIQYF. The CDR3 coding sequence is TGTGCCAGCAGCCAAGCCGAGAGAGGAAACATTCAGTACTTC. This chain connects TRBV3-1 (or the pseudogene TRBV3-2) to TRBJ2-4; D is ambiguous. The length of the CDR3 is 14 residues. The V and J ends lost 1 base and 6 bases respectively, with 10 bases between them. Germline CDR1 is LGHDT and CDR2 is YNNKEL (reference sequence).

The chain employs TRBV9 and TRBJ1-4; D ambiguous. Per the germline V gene, CDR1 is SGDLS and CDR2 is YYNGEE. Trimming shortened V by 3 bases and J by 6 bases, and 15 bases separated the two germline ends. CDR3 length: 15 amino acids. This CDR3 is CASSARPTKHEKLFF. CDR3 nucleotide sequence: TGTGCCAGCAGCGCCAGACCGACCAAGCATGAAAAACTGTTTTTT.

The rearrangement uses TRBV7-9 and TRBJ2-3; D is unclear. CDR1 SEHNR and CDR2 FQNEAQ come from the germline V gene (reference sequence). The CDR3 is 14 residues long. Deletions cut 7 bases from V and 0 bases from J, with 11 bases between. This chain's CDR3 is CASNLARSTDTQYF. CDR3 nucleotides: TGTGCCAGCAATCTCGCCAGGAGCACAGATACGCAGTATTTT.

The gene calls are TRBV30 and TRBJ1-6; D uncertain. This CDR3 region has 14 residues. The germline V gene encodes CDR1 GTSNPN and CDR2 SVGIG (reference sequence). The ends were cut back, 0 bases at V and 7 bases at J, with 10 bases in the middle. In nucleotides, the CDR3 is TGTGCCTGGAGTGTACTACTCTTAAATTCACCCCTCCACTTT. Amino acid sequence: CAWSVLLLNSPLHF. Full variable domain (remainder filled in from reference TRBV30 and TRBJ1-6): SQTIHQWPATLVQPVGSPLSLECTVEGTSNPNLYWYRQAAGRGLQLLFYSVGIGQISSEVPQNLSASRPQDRQFILSSKKLLLSDSGFYLCAWSVLLLNSPLHFGNGTRLTVT.

The genes are TRBV5-6 and TRBJ1-2, with D maybe TRBD1 (6 bases). V was trimmed by 1 base and J by 3 bases, leaving 16 bases between them. Germline V gene sequence: CDR1 SGHDT, CDR2 YYEEEE. The CDR3 is made up of 16 amino acids. The CDR3 nucleotides read TGTGCCAGCAGCTTGCAAGGGACACCAATTTACTATGGCTACACCTTC. Translated: CASSLQGTPIYYGYTF. The whole variable domain, filled in from reference TRBV5-6 and TRBJ1-2, reads DAGVTQSPTHLIKTRGQQVTLRCSPKSGHDTVSWYQQALGQGPQFIFQYYEEEERQRGNFPDRFSGHQFPNYSSELNVNALLLGDSALYLCASSLQGTPIYYGYTFGSGTRLTVV.

This clone was counted only a few times. The V gene is TRBV2, the J gene TRBJ1-5, with a tentative D call TRBD1 (5 bases). The V and J ends lost 6 bases and 6 bases respectively, with 18 bases between them. The length of the CDR3 is 15 residues. Germline CDR1 reads SNHLY; CDR2 reads FYNNEI. CDR3 coding DNA: TGTGCCAGCAGCAGTACCGGGACGACGGGTCAGCCCCAGCATTTT. As protein: CASSSTGTTGQPQHF.

The V gene is TRBV4-1, the J gene TRBJ1-4; 9 bases align to TRBD1. Trimming removed 4 bases from V and 7 bases from J; junction bases left unmatched: 4. The CDR3 runs 14 residues. Germline values: CDR1 MGHRA, CDR2 YSYEKL. CDR3 sequence reads: CASSLQGAGEKLFF. The CDR3 bases are TGCGCCAGCAGCCTACAGGGGGCCGGTGAAAAACTGTTTTTT.